This T cell receptor (beta chain) was found in a study of beta chain features in type 1 diabetes. Regarding the study as a whole: Healthy donors had naive, central memory and Treg TCRB repertoires that appeared less similar than those seen among patients.

Researchers reported sorting CD4+ naive, central memory, regulatory and stem cell-like memory cells via CD45RO/CCR7/CD25/CD127/CD95/CD27. The sequenced template was cDNA made from the entire isolated RNA. The protocol was immunoSEQ multiplex PCR, while the TCRdb copy is restricted to in-frame clones and leaves out a portion. The sample includes roughly 140,000 clones, approximately 52% of them seen just once. This clone was observed a few times. The antigen remains unidentified. J lost 9 bases, V lost 1 base, and 6 bases had no gene match. CDR3 size: 15 residues. Germline-derived CDR1 and CDR2 are SGHAT and FQNNGV.

The clonotype was recovered from a man aged 18 to 30 in good health. Sample: Tregs from blood. This chain links TRBV11-2 with TRBJ1-2, with 12 bases fitting TRBD1. The CDR3 is CASSLGDRGRFRYTF. The CDR3 DNA reads TGTGCCAGCAGCTTAGGGGACAGGGGGCGATTTCGCTACACCTTC.